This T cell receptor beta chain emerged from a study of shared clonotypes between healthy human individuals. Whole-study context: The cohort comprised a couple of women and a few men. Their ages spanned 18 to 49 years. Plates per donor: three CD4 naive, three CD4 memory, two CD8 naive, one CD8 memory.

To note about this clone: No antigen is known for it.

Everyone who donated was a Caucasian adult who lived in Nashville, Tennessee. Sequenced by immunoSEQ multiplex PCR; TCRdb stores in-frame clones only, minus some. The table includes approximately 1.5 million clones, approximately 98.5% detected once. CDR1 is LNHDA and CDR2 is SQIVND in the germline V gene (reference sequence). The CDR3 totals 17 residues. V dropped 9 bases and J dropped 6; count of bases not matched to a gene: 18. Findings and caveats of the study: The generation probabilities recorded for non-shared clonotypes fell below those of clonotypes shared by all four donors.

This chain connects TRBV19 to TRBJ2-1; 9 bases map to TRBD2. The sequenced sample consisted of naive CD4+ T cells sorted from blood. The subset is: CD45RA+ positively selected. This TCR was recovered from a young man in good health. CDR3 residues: CASDPARSGRPPNEQFF. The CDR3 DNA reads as TGTGCCAGCGACCCCGCCCGGAGCGGGAGGCCTCCCAATGAGCAGTTCTTC.